This T cell receptor beta chain is from a study of patients and donors after allogeneic stem cell transplantation. This clonotype was counted between two and nine times. TCRdb ran MiXCR on the RT-PCR reads and lists one entry per CDR3 protein. The table has 200,000 to 250,000 distinct CDR3 sequences, around an eighth seen once. Germline V gene data show CDR1 as SGHRS and CDR2 as YFSETQ. V was shortened by 0 bases and J by 0 bases, with 12 bases between the two germline ends. There are 16 residues in the CDR3. Sequenced sample: blood, either unsorted or a sorted T cell fraction (not recorded which). The gene calls are TRBV5-1 and TRBJ2-5; no firm D call. The receptor comes from a human donor who was either an allogeneic HSCT recipient or a stem cell or donor lymphocyte infusion donor (not recorded which). It is not recorded whose cells these are; they may come from a transplant donor. This CDR3 is CASSLAGSTDQETQYF. The CDR3, as DNA: TGCGCCAGCAGCTTGGCCGGTTCGACGGACCAAGAGACCCAGTACTTC.